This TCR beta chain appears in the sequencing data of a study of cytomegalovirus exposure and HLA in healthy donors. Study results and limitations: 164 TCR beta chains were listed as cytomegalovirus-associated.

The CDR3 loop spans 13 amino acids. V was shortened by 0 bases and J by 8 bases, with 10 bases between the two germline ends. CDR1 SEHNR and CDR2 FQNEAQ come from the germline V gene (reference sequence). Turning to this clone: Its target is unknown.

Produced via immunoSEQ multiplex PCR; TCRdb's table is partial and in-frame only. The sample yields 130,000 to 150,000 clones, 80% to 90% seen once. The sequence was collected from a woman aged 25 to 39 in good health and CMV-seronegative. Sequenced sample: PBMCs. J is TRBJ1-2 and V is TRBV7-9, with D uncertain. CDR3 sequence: CASSLASGTGYTF. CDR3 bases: TGTGCCAGCAGCTTAGCGTCGGGTACGGGCTACACCTTC.